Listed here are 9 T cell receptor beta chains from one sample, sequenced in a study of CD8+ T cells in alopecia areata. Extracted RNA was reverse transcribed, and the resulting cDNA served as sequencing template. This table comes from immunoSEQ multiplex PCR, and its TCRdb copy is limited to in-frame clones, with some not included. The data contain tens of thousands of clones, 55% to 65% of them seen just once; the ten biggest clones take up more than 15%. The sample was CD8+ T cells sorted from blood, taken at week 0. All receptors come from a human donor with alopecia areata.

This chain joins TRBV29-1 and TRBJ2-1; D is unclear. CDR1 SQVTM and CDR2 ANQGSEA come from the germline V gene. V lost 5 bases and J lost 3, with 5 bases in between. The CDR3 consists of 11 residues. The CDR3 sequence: CSVFNYNEQFF. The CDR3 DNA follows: TGCAGCGTTTTCAACTACAATGAGCAGTTCTTC.

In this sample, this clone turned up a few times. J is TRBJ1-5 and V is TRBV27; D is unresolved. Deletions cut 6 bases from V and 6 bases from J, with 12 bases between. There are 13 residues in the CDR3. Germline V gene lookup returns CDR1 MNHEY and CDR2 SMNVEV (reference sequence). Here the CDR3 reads CASSPSETQPQHF. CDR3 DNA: TGTGCCAGCAGCCCCAGCGAGACTCAGCCCCAGCATTTT.

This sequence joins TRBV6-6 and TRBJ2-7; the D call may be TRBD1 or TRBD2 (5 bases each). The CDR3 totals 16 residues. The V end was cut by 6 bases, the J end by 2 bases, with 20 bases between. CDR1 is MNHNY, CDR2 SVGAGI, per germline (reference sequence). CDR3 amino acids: CASSPLRDRVTYEQYF. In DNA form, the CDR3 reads TGTGCCAGCAGCCCGCTTCGGGACCGCGTCACCTACGAGCAGTACTTC.

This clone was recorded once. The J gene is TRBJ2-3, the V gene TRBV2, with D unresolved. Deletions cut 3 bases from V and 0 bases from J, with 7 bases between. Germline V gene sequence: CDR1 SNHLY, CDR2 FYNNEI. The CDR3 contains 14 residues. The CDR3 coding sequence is TGTGCCAGCAGTGACCCAGCTAGCACAGATACGCAGTATTTT. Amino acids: CASSDPASTDTQYF.

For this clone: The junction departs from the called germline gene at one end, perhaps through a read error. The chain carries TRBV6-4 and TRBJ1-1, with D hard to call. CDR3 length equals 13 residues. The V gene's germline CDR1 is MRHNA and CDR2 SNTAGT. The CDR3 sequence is CASSYSEGREAFF. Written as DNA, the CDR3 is TGTGCCAGCAGTTACTCCGAGGGCAGGGAAGCTTTCTTT.

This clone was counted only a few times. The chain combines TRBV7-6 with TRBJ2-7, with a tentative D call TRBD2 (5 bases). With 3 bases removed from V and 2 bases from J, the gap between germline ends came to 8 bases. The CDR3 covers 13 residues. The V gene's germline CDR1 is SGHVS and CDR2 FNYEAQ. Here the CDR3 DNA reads TGTGCCAGCAGCTTGGGGAGCGCCTACGAGCAGTACTTC. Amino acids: CASSLGSAYEQYF.

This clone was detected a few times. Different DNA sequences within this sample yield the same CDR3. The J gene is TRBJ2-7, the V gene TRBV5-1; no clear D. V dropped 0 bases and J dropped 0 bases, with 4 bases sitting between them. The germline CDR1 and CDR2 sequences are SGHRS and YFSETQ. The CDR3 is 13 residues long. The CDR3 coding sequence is TGCGCCAGCAGCTTGGAGAGCTCCTACGAGCAGTACTTC. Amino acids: CASSLESSYEQYF.

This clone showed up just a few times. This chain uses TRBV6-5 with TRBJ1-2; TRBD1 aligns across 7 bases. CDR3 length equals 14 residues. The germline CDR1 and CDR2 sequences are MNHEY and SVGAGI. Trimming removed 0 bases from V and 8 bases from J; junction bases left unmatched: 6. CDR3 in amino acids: CASSYSTGLGGYTF. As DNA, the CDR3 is TGTGCCAGCAGTTACTCGACAGGGTTGGGCGGCTACACCTTC.

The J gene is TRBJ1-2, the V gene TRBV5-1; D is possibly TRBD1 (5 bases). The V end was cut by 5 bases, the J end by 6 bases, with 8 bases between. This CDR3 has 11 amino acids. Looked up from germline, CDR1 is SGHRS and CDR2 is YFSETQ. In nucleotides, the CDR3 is TGCGCCAGCAGGAGGGGAGATGGCTACACCTTC. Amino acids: CASRRGDGYTF.